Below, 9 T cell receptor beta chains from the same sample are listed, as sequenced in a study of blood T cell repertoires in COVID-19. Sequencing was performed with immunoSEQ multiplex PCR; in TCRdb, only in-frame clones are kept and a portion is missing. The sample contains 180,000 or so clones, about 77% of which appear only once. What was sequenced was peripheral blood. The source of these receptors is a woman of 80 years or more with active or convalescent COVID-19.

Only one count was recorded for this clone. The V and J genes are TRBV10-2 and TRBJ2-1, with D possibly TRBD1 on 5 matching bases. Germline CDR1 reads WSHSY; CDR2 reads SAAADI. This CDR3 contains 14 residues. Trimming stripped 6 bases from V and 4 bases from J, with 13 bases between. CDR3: CASRGRSSYNEQFF. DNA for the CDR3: TGCGCCAGCAGGGGGCGCTCCTCTTACAATGAGCAGTTCTTC.

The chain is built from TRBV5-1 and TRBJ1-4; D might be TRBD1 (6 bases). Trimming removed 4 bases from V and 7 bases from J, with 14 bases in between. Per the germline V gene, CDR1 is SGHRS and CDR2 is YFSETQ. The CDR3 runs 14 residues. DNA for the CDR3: TGCGCCAGCAGCCAGGGACAACGGAGTGAAAAACTGTTTTTT. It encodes CASSQGQRSEKLFF. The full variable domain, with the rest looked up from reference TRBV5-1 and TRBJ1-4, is KAGVTQTPRYLIKTRGQQVTLSCSPISGHRSVSWYQQTPGQGLQFLFEYFSETQRNKGNFPGRFSGRQFSNSRSEMNVSTLELGDSALYLCASSQGQRSEKLFFGSGTQLSVL.

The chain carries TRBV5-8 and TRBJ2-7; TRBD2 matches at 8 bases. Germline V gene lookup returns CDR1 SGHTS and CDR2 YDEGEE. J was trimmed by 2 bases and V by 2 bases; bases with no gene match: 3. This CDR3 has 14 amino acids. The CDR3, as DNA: TGTGCCAGCAGCTTTACTAGCGGAACCTACGAGCAGTACTTC. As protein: CASSFTSGTYEQYF.

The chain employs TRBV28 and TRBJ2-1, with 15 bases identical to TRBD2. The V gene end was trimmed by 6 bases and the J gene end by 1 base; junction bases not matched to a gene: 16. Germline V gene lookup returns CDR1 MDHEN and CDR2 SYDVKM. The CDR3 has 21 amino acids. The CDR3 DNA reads TGTGCCAGCAGCTACCCTTCGATAGGACTAGCGGGGGGGCAGTCCTACAATGAGCAGTTCTTC. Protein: CASSYPSIGLAGGQSYNEQFF.

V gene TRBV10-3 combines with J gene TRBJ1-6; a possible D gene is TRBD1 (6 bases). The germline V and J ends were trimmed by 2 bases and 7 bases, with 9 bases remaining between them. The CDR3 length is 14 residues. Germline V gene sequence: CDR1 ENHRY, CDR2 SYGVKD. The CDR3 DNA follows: TGTGCCATCAGTGAGACGGGACACAATTCACCCCTCCACTTT. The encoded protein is CAISETGHNSPLHF.

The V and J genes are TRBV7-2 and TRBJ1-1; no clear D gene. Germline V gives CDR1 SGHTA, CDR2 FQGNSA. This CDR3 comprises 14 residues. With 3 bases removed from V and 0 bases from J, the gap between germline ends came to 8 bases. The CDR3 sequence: CASSFVALNTEAFF. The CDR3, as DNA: TGTGCCAGCAGCTTCGTGGCACTGAACACTGAAGCTTTCTTT.

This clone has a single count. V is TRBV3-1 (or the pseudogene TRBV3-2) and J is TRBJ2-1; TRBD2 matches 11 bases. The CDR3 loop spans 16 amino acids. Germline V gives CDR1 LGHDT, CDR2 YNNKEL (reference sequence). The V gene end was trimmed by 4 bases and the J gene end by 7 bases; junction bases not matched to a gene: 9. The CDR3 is CASSRTTSGGGNEQFF. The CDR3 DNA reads TGTGCCAGCAGCCGAACCACTAGCGGGGGTGGGAATGAGCAGTTCTTC.

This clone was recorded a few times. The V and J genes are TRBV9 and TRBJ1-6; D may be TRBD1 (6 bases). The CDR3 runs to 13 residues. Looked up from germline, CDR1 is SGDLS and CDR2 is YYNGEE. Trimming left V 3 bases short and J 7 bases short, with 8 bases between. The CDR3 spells CASSATGNSPLHF. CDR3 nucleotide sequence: TGTGCCAGCAGCGCCACAGGGAATTCACCCCTCCACTTT.

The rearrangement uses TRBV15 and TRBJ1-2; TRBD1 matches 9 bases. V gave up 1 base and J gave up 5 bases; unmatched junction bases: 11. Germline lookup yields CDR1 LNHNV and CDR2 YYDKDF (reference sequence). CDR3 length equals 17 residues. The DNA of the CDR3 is TGTGCCACCAGCAGAGTCAGTTCCGGGACAGGGACGTATGGCTACACCTTC. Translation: CATSRVSSGTGTYGYTF.